Following are 30 T cell receptor beta chains from one sample sequenced in a study of blood T cell repertoires in COVID-19. Libraries were prepared by immunoSEQ multiplex PCR; TCRdb keeps only in-frame clonotypes and omits some of them. The sample carries about 180,000 clones, 75% to 90% recorded once. Material for sequencing was peripheral blood. Receptors were obtained from a woman aged 60-75 years with acute or convalescent COVID-19.

The chain carries TRBV12-3 or TRBV12-4 and TRBJ1-1; TRBD1 is a possible D gene (5 bases). V was pared by 6 bases and J by 14 bases, with 19 bases between. The CDR3 consists of 12 residues. The CDR3 coding sequence is TGTGCCAGCAGCCCTGTAAATGGGGGAGGCTTCTTT. It specifies CASSPVNGGGFF.

The chain is built from TRBV7-2 and TRBJ2-5, with 8 bases fitting TRBD1. The V gene's germline CDR1 is SGHTA and CDR2 FQGNSA. The CDR3 sequence is 16 residues long. Unmatched junction bases numbered 9, after V lost 2 bases and J lost 4 bases. The CDR3 DNA is TGTGCCAGCAGCTTATCAGAAACAGGGGGTAGAGAGACCCAGTACTTC. Translated: CASSLSETGGRETQYF. Drawing the rest from reference TRBV7-2 and TRBJ2-5, the complete variable domain is GAGVSQSPSNKVTEKGKDVELRCDPISGHTALYWYRQSLGQGLEFLIYFQGNSAPDKSGLPSDRFSAERTGGSVSTLTIQRTQQEDSAVYLCASSLSETGGRETQYFGPGTRLLVL.

CDR3 nucleotides: TGTGCCAGCAGCTTACTGGGCACTCTTCTCCCCGAGCAGTACTTC. The encoded protein is CASSLLGTLLPEQYF. V usage is TRBV7-2 and J usage is TRBJ2-7; D unresolved. With 2 bases removed from V and 6 bases from J, the gap between germline ends came to 17 bases. The CDR3 is made up of 15 amino acids. Germline values: CDR1 SGHTA, CDR2 FQGNSA.

The chain has TRBV3-1 (or the pseudogene TRBV3-2) and TRBJ1-3; 9 nucleotides line up with TRBD1. Germline trimming cut 4 bases from V and 4 bases from J; bases unmatched to any gene: 5. The CDR3 has 15 residues. Germline-derived CDR1 and CDR2 are LGHDT and YNNKEL (reference sequence). The CDR3 sequence is CASSRPGQGGNTIYF. In DNA, the CDR3 is TGTGCCAGCAGCCGACCGGGACAGGGAGGAAACACCATATATTTT.

The chain joins TRBV6-6 to TRBJ2-7; D gene unclear. The length of the CDR3 is 12 residues. Germline V gene data show CDR1 as MNHNY and CDR2 as SVGAGI (reference sequence). V lost 4 bases to trimming and J lost 0 bases, with 4 bases between them. CDR3 residues: CASSLNSYEQYF. The CDR3 bases are TGTGCCAGCAGTTTAAACTCCTACGAGCAGTACTTC.

The chain carries TRBV7-9 and TRBJ1-4; TRBD1 matches 7 bases. This CDR3 spans 16 amino acids. The V and J ends lost 5 bases and 1 base, in that order; junction bases with no gene match: 7. The germline CDR1 and CDR2 sequences are SEHNR and FQNEAQ (reference sequence). The DNA for the CDR3 is TGTGCCAGCAGCCGAGGGGGCTCAGGAACTAATGAAAAACTGTTTTTT. It translates to CASSRGGSGTNEKLFF.

This chain connects TRBV19 to TRBJ1-5; 7 bases agree with TRBD1. V was pared by 6 bases and J by 6 bases, with 8 bases of the junction left unmatched. The CDR3 is 14 amino acids. Germline assignment: CDR1 LNHDA and CDR2 SQIVND (reference sequence). The DNA for the CDR3 is TGTGCCAGTAGGACAAAGGGGGCCGGTCAGCCCCAGCATTTT. Translated: CASRTKGAGQPQHF.

The V and J genes are TRBV19 and TRBJ1-1; 7 bases are shared with TRBD1. With V trimmed by 0 bases and J by 2 bases, 3 bases remained unmatched. Germline loops: CDR1 LNHDA, CDR2 SQIVND (reference sequence). The CDR3 is 15 residues long. The DNA of the CDR3 is TGTGCCAGTAGTATAGAGGGACAGTTCAACACTGAAGCTTTCTTT. Translation: CASSIEGQFNTEAFF.

V gene TRBV7-6 combines with J gene TRBJ2-5; 12 bases are shared with TRBD1. There are 16 residues in the CDR3. Germline loops: CDR1 SGHVS, CDR2 FNYEAQ. After removal of 8 bases from V and 5 bases from J, the junction contained 12 bases not matched to a gene. CDR3 region: CASSLVRDRGRETQYF. Written as DNA, the CDR3 is TGTGCCAGCTCCTTAGTAAGGGACAGGGGGCGGGAGACCCAGTACTTC.

This clone was picked up a small number of times. The CDR3 loop reads CASSLDFIAFF. The DNA for the CDR3 is TGTGCCAGCAGCTTAGATTTCATCGCTTTCTTT. The rearrangement joins TRBV11-2 to TRBJ1-1; D gene ambiguous. CDR3 length: 11 residues. The V end was cut by 0 bases, the J end by 11 bases, with 7 bases between. Per germline, CDR1 SGHAT and CDR2 FQNNGV.

This sequence joins TRBV6-5 and TRBJ1-6, with 8 bases fitting TRBD1. Per germline, CDR1 MNHEY and CDR2 SVGAGI. The V and J ends lost 7 bases and 7 bases, in that order; junction bases with no gene match: 9. This CDR3 has 15 residues. The DNA for the CDR3 is TGTGCCAGCATAGGACAGGGCTCTTTAAATTCACCCCTCCACTTT. Translated: CASIGQGSLNSPLHF.

The chain recombines TRBV18 with TRBJ1-2; 7 bases agree with TRBD1. Germline-derived CDR1 and CDR2 are KGHSH and LQKENI. The CDR3 is 14 amino acids. V was pared by 0 bases and J by 4 bases, with 2 bases of the junction left unmatched. CDR3 sequence: CASSPPTGTYGYTF. The CDR3, as DNA: TGTGCCAGCTCACCACCGACAGGGACCTATGGCTACACCTTC.

This clone has a handful of counts. The chain uses TRBV3-1 (or the pseudogene TRBV3-2) and TRBJ1-1, with TRBD1 matching 8 bases. Germline-derived CDR1 and CDR2 are LGHDT and YNNKEL (reference sequence). The CDR3 is made up of 14 amino acids. V trimming: 3 bases; J trimming: 5 bases; junction bases outside the gene matches: 5. The CDR3 here is CASSHTGGRTEAFF. CDR3 DNA: TGTGCCAGCAGCCACACAGGGGGTAGAACTGAAGCTTTCTTT.

The gene calls are TRBV9 and TRBJ2-5, with a weak D call TRBD2 (6 bases). This CDR3 has 16 residues. The germline CDR1 and CDR2 sequences are SGDLS and YYNGEE. V lost 4 bases and J lost 5, with 21 bases in between. The CDR3, as DNA: TGTGCCAGCAGCCCACACCCTGGGGGGACTGGGGAGACCCAGTACTTC. This codes for CASSPHPGGTGETQYF.

The CDR3 nucleotides read TGTGCCAGCAGCTCTCAAGGGGGCGTGAGGACTGAAGCTTTCTTT. Its protein product is CASSSQGGVRTEAFF. The gene calls are TRBV7-9 and TRBJ1-1, with 7 nucleotides matching TRBD1. The trim removed 4 bases at V and 5 bases at J, leaving 10 bases unmatched. CDR3 length: 15 residues. Germline V lookup: CDR1 SEHNR, CDR2 FQNEAQ (reference sequence).

V usage is TRBV28 and J usage is TRBJ1-3; 8 positions agree with TRBD1. The trim removed 7 bases at V and 0 bases at J, leaving 8 bases unmatched. In germline, CDR1 is MDHEN, CDR2 SYDVKM. The CDR3 extends over 16 amino acids. DNA of the CDR3: TGTGCCAGCACCAAGGACAGGGCGAACTCTGGAAACACCATATATTTT. It specifies CASTKDRANSGNTIYF.

The genes are TRBV29-1 and TRBJ2-3; 10 positions match TRBD1. The CDR3 totals 14 residues. V shed 7 bases and J 3 bases; nucleotides not matched to a gene: 7. CDR1 is SQVTM, CDR2 ANQGSEA, per germline. CDR3 coding DNA: TGCAGCGGACTGACAGGGGGCGCGACAGATACGCAGTATTTT. This gives the protein CSGLTGGATDTQYF.

This clone was seen a few times. J is TRBJ1-1 and V is TRBV19; 9 nucleotides line up with TRBD1. The J segment lost 7 bases and the V segment lost 3 bases, leaving 9 bases of the junction unmatched. CDR1 is LNHDA and CDR2 is SQIVND in the germline V gene (reference sequence). The CDR3 is made up of 15 amino acids. The CDR3 DNA reads as TGTGCCAGTAGTATTACAGGGGGCTACGGGATTGAAGCTTTCTTT. It codes for CASSITGGYGIEAFF.

The chain carries TRBV6-5 and TRBJ2-5; no clear D gene. This CDR3 has 13 residues. V lost 6 bases, J lost 2 bases, and 10 bases lay in between. CDR1 and CDR2 from the germline V gene are MNHEY and SVGAGI. The DNA for the CDR3 is TGTGCCAGCAGATCTCCCTTACAAGAGACCCAGTACTTC. Encoded protein: CASRSPLQETQYF.

The CDR3 nucleotides read TGTGCCACCAGTGATCCAACGGGCAGGGGTCCCAGCACAGATACGCAGTATTTT. Amino acids: CATSDPTGRGPSTDTQYF. The chain has TRBV24-1 and TRBJ2-3; D possibly corresponds to TRBD1 (6 bases). The CDR3 has 18 residues. V was trimmed by 3 bases and J by 0 bases, leaving 18 bases between them. The germline gives CDR1 KGHDR, CDR2 SFDVKD.

This chain uses TRBV30 with TRBJ1-6, with D perhaps matching TRBD1 (6 bases). Germline lookup yields CDR1 GTSNPN and CDR2 SVGIG (reference sequence). Trimming took off 5 bases at V and 9 bases at J, with 17 bases between the two ends. This CDR3 has 14 residues. CDR3: CAWCKAGTISPLHF. The CDR3 nucleotides are TGTGCCTGGTGTAAAGCCGGGACAATTTCACCCCTCCACTTT.

CDR3 residues: CASTPGGTGRGYTF. CDR3 nucleotides: TGTGCCAGCACCCCTGGTGGGACAGGACGGGGCTACACCTTC. The genes are TRBV28 and TRBJ1-2, with 8 positions matching TRBD1. The CDR3 contains 14 residues. Germline-derived CDR1 and CDR2 are MDHEN and SYDVKM. After removal of 7 bases from V and 8 bases from J, the junction contained 12 bases not matched to a gene.

The rearrangement links TRBV4-3 to TRBJ2-2; a weak D match, TRBD2 (5 bases). Deletions cut 1 base from V and 6 bases from J, with 9 bases between. In germline, CDR1 is LGHNA, CDR2 YSLEER. The length of the CDR3 is 14 residues. The CDR3 here is CASSQVPRAGELFF. The CDR3 DNA sequence: TGCGCCAGCAGCCAAGTTCCGAGGGCCGGGGAGCTGTTTTTT.

V is TRBV18 and J is TRBJ2-2; 10 nucleotides line up with TRBD1. Losses at the gene ends were 3 bases for V and 4 bases for J; bases not matched to a gene: 2. CDR1 KGHSH and CDR2 LQKENI come from the germline V gene. This CDR3 contains 15 residues. The CDR3 DNA is TGTGCCAGCTCACCGGGACAGGGGCTCACCGGGGAGCTGTTTTTT. It encodes CASSPGQGLTGELFF. Together with reference TRBV18 and TRBJ2-2, the CDR3 gives the full variable domain: NAGVMQNPRHLVRRRGQEARLRCSPMKGHSHVYWYRQLPEEGLKFMVYLQKENIIDESGMPKERFSAEFPKEGPSILRIQQVVRGDSAAYFCASSPGQGLTGELFFGEGSRLTVL.

This chain connects TRBV11-2 to TRBJ2-7, with TRBD1 matching over 7 bases. The V gene end was trimmed by 4 bases and the J gene end by 4 bases; junction bases not matched to a gene: 4. This CDR3 contains 13 residues. Germline-derived CDR1 and CDR2 are SGHAT and FQNNGV. The CDR3 loop reads CASSWDSQYEQYF. In DNA, the CDR3 is TGTGCCAGCAGCTGGGACAGCCAATACGAGCAGTACTTC.

About this clone: One end of the junction is discordant with germline, which a read error may explain. CDR3 sequence (DNA): TGTGCTAGCAGCCAGGGCGGACTAGCGGGGATAACCGGGGAGCTGTTTTTT. Translation gives CASSQGGLAGITGELFF. The chain links TRBV7-7 to TRBJ2-2, with TRBD2 identical over 12 bases. Germline V gene sequence: CDR1 SSHAT, CDR2 FNYEAQ (reference sequence). This CDR3 region has 17 residues.

The chain recombines TRBV9 with TRBJ1-2, with D hard to call. CDR1 is SGDLS and CDR2 is YYNGEE in the germline V gene. This CDR3 is built from 11 residues. V was clipped by 4 bases and J by 10 bases, with 11 bases between them. The DNA of the CDR3 is TGTGCCAGCAGCCGCGCAAACGACTACACCTTC. Protein: CASSRANDYTF.

V usage is TRBV7-9 and J usage is TRBJ2-7; 9 bases match TRBD1. CDR1 is SEHNR and CDR2 is FQNEAQ in the germline V gene (reference sequence). V trimming: 4 bases; J trimming: 1 base; junction bases outside the gene matches: 2. The CDR3 has 14 amino acids. As DNA, the CDR3 is TGTGCCAGCAGCTCCGGGACAGGGTCCTACGAGCAGTACTTC. It yields the protein CASSSGTGSYEQYF.

Only a few counts were recorded for this clone. This specimen includes other DNA sequences encoding the same CDR3. The chain recombines TRBV28 with TRBJ1-2; D gene ambiguous. CDR3 length: 13 residues. Between the trimmed V and J ends, which lost 2 bases and 2 bases, there was a span of 6 bases. CDR1 and CDR2 (germline): MDHEN, SYDVKM. This CDR3 is CASSLPHNYGYTF. The CDR3 coding sequence is TGTGCCAGCAGTTTACCACACAACTATGGCTACACCTTC.

This sequence joins TRBV6-5 and TRBJ1-1; the D gene is possibly TRBD1 (6 bases). Germline loops: CDR1 MNHEY, CDR2 SVGAGI. The CDR3 is 14 residues long. Trimming shortened V by 5 bases and J by 1 base, and 11 bases separated the two germline ends. CDR3 nucleotides: TGTGCCAGCAGTCGTCGGACAGCGAACACTGAAGCTTTCTTT. This translates into CASSRRTANTEAFF.